Listed here are 31 T cell receptor beta chains from one sample, sequenced in a study of blood T cells in healthy people across ages. A sample-barcoded 5' primer and a J-beta primer mix were used in a second PCR of roughly 7 to 11 cycles. TCRdb independently ran MiXCR on the 5' RACE reads; one entry per CDR3 protein. In the table there are 710,000 or so distinct CDR3 sequences, roughly 30% of which are singletons. The material sequenced was blood. These TCRs come from an elderly woman in good health.

This clonotype was counted between two and nine times. A much larger clone sits a single nucleotide away, making a read error possible. The chain is built from TRBV7-2 and TRBJ2-5; D not resolved. The J call is uncertain, as TRBJ2-1 better fits the DNA end. CDR1 is SGHTA, CDR2 FQGNSA, per germline. The CDR3 totals 14 residues. Written as DNA, the CDR3 is TGTGCCAGCAGCTTAGCCTTCCTCCAAGAGACCCAGTTCTTC. Translating it yields CASSLAFLQETQFF.

This clonotype appeared many times. The J gene is TRBJ2-1, the V gene TRBV6-6; 7 positions match TRBD1. Germline V CDR1 and CDR2: MNHNY, SVGAGI (reference sequence). The CDR3 extends over 15 amino acids. Germline trimming cut 4 bases from V and 5 bases from J; bases unmatched to any gene: 8. CDR3 in amino acids: CASSSGTAFNNEQFF. In DNA form, the CDR3 reads TGTGCCAGCAGTTCCGGGACAGCTTTCAACAATGAGCAGTTCTTC.

This clonotype showed up many times. This chain connects TRBV20-1 to TRBJ1-2; D call uncertain. The CDR3 loop spans 11 amino acids. The germline V gene has CDR1 DFQATT and CDR2 SNEGSKA (reference sequence). V was shortened by 2 bases and J by 2 bases, with 3 bases between the two germline ends. The CDR3, as DNA: TGCAGTGCTAGATGGAACTATGGCTACACCTTC. The encoded protein is CSARWNYGYTF.

This clonotype has a handful of counts. The chain combines TRBV20-1 with TRBJ1-1, with a weak D call TRBD1 (6 bases). Germline CDR1 DFQATT, CDR2 SNEGSKA (reference sequence). Trimming took off 4 bases at V and 3 bases at J, with 15 bases between the two ends. This CDR3 contains 14 residues. The CDR3 region is CSATWGGGHTEAFF. The CDR3 DNA reads TGCAGTGCTACTTGGGGAGGGGGGCACACTGAAGCTTTCTTT.

In the case of this clonotype: A much larger clone lies a single base off, so this may be a read error. The V call is TRBV6-1, the J call TRBJ2-5, with TRBD2 as a possible D gene (6 bases). Per the germline V gene, CDR1 is MNHNS and CDR2 is SASEGT. V gave up 5 bases and J gave up 5 bases, with 21 bases separating them. CDR3 length equals 16 residues. This CDR3 reads CASSPLARGFKETQYF. The CDR3 DNA is TGTGCCAGCAGTCCTCTAGCGAGGGGCTTCAAGGAGACCCAGTACTTC.

This clonotype was seen a handful of times. This chain uses TRBV9 with TRBJ1-5; no clear D gene. In germline, CDR1 is SGDLS, CDR2 YYNGEE. This CDR3 region has 16 residues. Trimming took off 4 bases at V and 7 bases at J, with 21 bases between the two ends. The CDR3 is CASSLNRVASPQPQHF. As DNA, the CDR3 is TGTGCCAGCAGCCTCAATCGGGTGGCATCCCCCCAGCCCCAGCATTTT. The whole variable domain, filled in from reference TRBV9 and TRBJ1-5, reads DSGVTQTPKHLITATGQRVTLRCSPRSGDLSVYWYQQSLDQGLQFLIQYYNGEERAKGNILERFSAQQFPDLHSELNLSSLELGDSALYFCASSLNRVASPQPQHFGDGTRLSIL.

This sequence joins TRBV2 and TRBJ2-2, with D possibly matching TRBD2 (5 bases). V lost 4 bases to trimming and J lost 8 bases, with 11 bases between them. This CDR3 is 13 amino acids long. Germline CDR1 is SNHLY and CDR2 is FYNNEI. The CDR3 sequence is CASSGHSGGELFF. DNA of the CDR3: TGTGCCAGCAGTGGACACTCGGGAGGGGAGCTGTTTTTT.

This clonotype was detected a few times. A much bigger clone sits one base away, suggesting this may be a read error. The gene calls are TRBV5-1 and TRBJ2-3; D not certain. CDR3 length equals 15 residues. Germline values: CDR1 SGHRS, CDR2 YFSETQ. The chain's CDR3 is CVSSSDGFPTDTQYF. As DNA, the CDR3 is TGCGTCAGCAGCTCGGACGGCTTCCCCACAGATACGCAGTATTTT.

As regards this clonotype: A much larger clone differs by one base, so this may be a read error. The chain couples TRBV11-1 to TRBJ2-7; D gene unclear. From germline, CDR1 is SGHAT and CDR2 FQDESV (reference sequence). Trimming left V 3 bases short and J 2 bases short, with 8 bases between. This CDR3 contains 13 residues. CDR3 residues: CASSLAEPYEQYF. CDR3 DNA: TGTGCCAGCAGCTTGGCAGAACCCTACGAGCAGTACTTC.

This clonotype has a count of ten or more. The chain combines TRBV18 with TRBJ2-3; D is unresolved. Germline V CDR1 and CDR2: KGHSH, LQKENI. The CDR3 is 14 amino acids. Trimming pared 8 bases from V and 1 base from J, leaving 13 bases between. In nucleotides, the CDR3 is TGTGCCAGCAGTCCCCCGAGTGGCACAGATACGCAGTATTTT. Encoded protein: CASSPPSGTDTQYF.

This clonotype was detected ten times or more. This chain connects TRBV15 to TRBJ2-4, with D possibly being TRBD1 or TRBD2 (5 bases each). This CDR3 has 15 residues. Trimming cost V 1 base and J 8 bases, with 15 bases left between them. Germline-derived CDR1 and CDR2 are LNHNV and YYDKDF (reference sequence). The CDR3 protein is CATSRGPGIGDIQYF. The CDR3 coding sequence is TGTGCCACCAGCAGAGGACCGGGGATAGGGGACATTCAGTACTTC.

This clonotype was detected ten times or more. The chain combines TRBV18 with TRBJ2-3; D perhaps matches TRBD1 (5 bases). Between the trimmed V and J ends, which lost 3 bases and 2 bases, there was a span of 12 bases. The CDR3 is 15 residues long. Germline loops: CDR1 KGHSH, CDR2 LQKENI. CDR3 DNA: TGTGCCAGCTCACCCTACGACAGATCCACAGATACGCAGTATTTT. This encodes CASSPYDRSTDTQYF.

The gene calls are TRBV7-2 and TRBJ2-4, with D hard to call. This CDR3 comprises 13 residues. Deletions cut 3 bases from V and 13 bases from J, with 16 bases between. The germline CDR1 and CDR2 sequences are SGHTA and FQGNSA. CDR3 DNA: TGTGCCAGCAGCTTGGACCCCTCAGTGGCGCAGTACTTC. It translates to CASSLDPSVAQYF.

This clonotype was seen ten or more times. This chain joins TRBV20-1 and TRBJ2-5; D is ambiguous. The V end was cut by 3 bases, the J end by 4 bases, with 15 bases between. The CDR3 has 14 residues. Germline V gene lookup returns CDR1 DFQATT and CDR2 SNEGSKA (reference sequence). The CDR3 spells CSASEIRSGETQYF. The CDR3, as DNA: TGCAGTGCTAGCGAAATTCGGTCGGGAGAGACCCAGTACTTC.

J is TRBJ2-7 and V is TRBV6-5; D perhaps matches TRBD2 (7 bases). There are 13 residues in the CDR3. The germline V gene encodes CDR1 MNHEY and CDR2 SVGAGI. Trimming took 6 bases from V and 3 from J, leaving 12 bases between them. The CDR3 sequence is CASRQGGDYEQYF. CDR3 nucleotides: TGTGCCAGCAGACAGGGAGGGGACTACGAGCAGTACTTC.

This chain links TRBV12-3 or TRBV12-4 with TRBJ2-7; tentatively, D is TRBD1 (6 bases). V was trimmed by 5 bases and J by 4 bases, leaving 15 bases between them. CDR3 length: 14 amino acids. The CDR3 coding sequence is TGTGCCAGCAGTCCCGAGCTGGACAGATACGAGCAGTACTTC. It encodes CASSPELDRYEQYF.

The chain carries TRBV12-3 or TRBV12-4 and TRBJ1-1, with D unclear. The CDR3 is 14 amino acids. The V gene lost 4 bases and the J gene lost 0 bases, with 9 bases spanning the gap. The CDR3 coding sequence is TGTGCCAGCAGTTCACAGAGGATGAACACTGAAGCTTTCTTT. Its protein product is CASSSQRMNTEAFF.

This clonotype was counted between two and nine times. With a much larger clone just one base away, this may be a read error. The CDR3 spells CASRRGASNYGYTF. In nucleotides, the CDR3 is TGTGCCAGCAGACGGGGGGCCTCTAACTATGGCTACACCTTC. This chain uses TRBV6-5 with TRBJ1-2, with D possibly being TRBD1 (6 bases). The germline V gene has CDR1 MNHEY and CDR2 SVGAGI. Trimming removed 6 bases from V and 0 bases from J, with 11 bases in between. The CDR3 runs to 14 residues.

This clonotype has just a few counts. A much larger clone differs by one base, so this may be a read error. V gene TRBV5-4 combines with J gene TRBJ2-1, with 10 bases aligning to TRBD2. V shed 5 bases and J 13 bases; nucleotides not matched to a gene: 15. This CDR3 is built from 15 residues. CDR1 is SGHNT, CDR2 YYREEE, per germline (reference sequence). For the CDR3, the DNA is TGTGCCAGCAGGCGGGTAGCGGGGGGCTCGGAGACCCAGTTCTTC. Its protein product is CASRRVAGGSETQFF.

There are many counts of this clonotype. This rearrangement joins TRBV24-1 to TRBJ2-5; D might be TRBD1 (6 bases). Germline-derived CDR1 and CDR2 are KGHDR and SFDVKD. The V end was cut by 3 bases, the J end by 2 bases, with 15 bases between. This CDR3 is built from 16 residues. In nucleotides, the CDR3 is TGTGCCACCAGTGATCCCGGGCAGGGGAATCAAGAGACCCAGTACTTC. Amino acid sequence: CATSDPGQGNQETQYF.

To note about this clonotype: This clone may be a read error of a much larger clone one base away. J is TRBJ2-1 and V is TRBV11-3; D remains unclear. Germline lookup yields CDR1 SGHNT and CDR2 YENEEA. This CDR3 contains 12 residues. CDR3 residues: CVSSLAGQEQFF. The DNA for the CDR3 is TGTGTCAGCAGCTTAGCTGGGCAAGAGCAGTTCTTC.

The sample holds a few counts of this clonotype. The chain links TRBV2 to TRBJ2-3; 10 nucleotides line up with TRBD2. J gave up 0 bases and V 10 bases, and 7 bases lay outside the gene matches. CDR3 size: 15 residues. Germline lookup yields CDR1 SNHLY and CDR2 FYNNEI. CDR3 in amino acids: CATRTSGVSTDTQYF. Written as DNA, the CDR3 is TGTGCCACCCGGACTAGCGGAGTTAGCACAGATACGCAGTATTTT. Full variable domain (rest looked up from reference TRBV2 and TRBJ2-3): EPEVTQTPSHQVTQMGQEVILRCVPISNHLYFYWYRQILGQKVEFLVSFYNNEISEKSEIFDDQFSVERPDGSNFTLKIRSTKLEDSAMYFCATRTSGVSTDTQYFGPGTRLTVL.

This chain joins TRBV4-1 and TRBJ2-3; 12 bases map to TRBD2. V lost 4 bases and J lost 2; bases outside the gene matches: 4. CDR1 is MGHRA and CDR2 is YSYEKL in the germline V gene. The CDR3 runs 16 residues. For the CDR3, the DNA is TGCGCCAGCAGCCCATGGACTAGCGGGAACACAGATACGCAGTATTTT. Amino acid sequence: CASSPWTSGNTDTQYF.

This clonotype was observed at least ten times. V is TRBV29-1 and J is TRBJ1-1, with 9 positions matching TRBD1. Losses at the gene ends were 4 bases for V and 4 bases for J; bases not matched to a gene: 10. The CDR3 loop spans 15 amino acids. Per the germline V gene, CDR1 is SQVTM and CDR2 is ANQGSEA. CDR3 DNA sequence: TGCAGCGTTGCCCGACGGTTGACAGGGGGCACTGAAGCTTTCTTT. Its protein is CSVARRLTGGTEAFF.

The V and J genes are TRBV7-3 and TRBJ1-3; D is ambiguous. Germline values: CDR1 SGHTA, CDR2 FQGTGA. This CDR3 has 13 amino acids. Trimming pared 0 bases from V and 9 bases from J, leaving 9 bases between. This CDR3 is CASSLTRGGTIYF. The CDR3, as DNA: TGTGCCAGCAGCTTAACCCGCGGTGGCACCATATATTTT.

The table lists this clonotype with many counts. The chain combines TRBV7-2 with TRBJ1-4; possible D gene TRBD1, 5 bases. The germline CDR1 and CDR2 sequences are SGHTA and FQGNSA. The V and J ends lost 5 bases and 4 bases respectively, with 17 bases between them. The CDR3 is 16 amino acids. The CDR3 bases are TGTGCCAGCAGCCCCGGGCAGGGTGGGATTAATGAAAAACTGTTTTTT. Its protein is CASSPGQGGINEKLFF.

This clonotype was seen many times. This chain joins TRBV20-1 and TRBJ2-7, with TRBD1 matching 9 bases. CDR3 length equals 14 residues. Trimming took 5 bases from V and 2 from J; bases not matched to a gene: 7. Germline V gene data show CDR1 as DFQATT and CDR2 as SNEGSKA (reference sequence). The DNA for the CDR3 is TGCAGTGCTCGATGGACAGGGGAAACCTACGAGCAGTACTTC. Translation gives CSARWTGETYEQYF.

The J gene is TRBJ1-4, the V gene TRBV20-1; 7 bases fit TRBD1. CDR1 DFQATT and CDR2 SNEGSKA come from the germline V gene (reference sequence). The CDR3 contains 14 residues. The J segment lost 10 bases and the V segment lost 5 bases, leaving 13 bases of the junction unmatched. The CDR3 sequence: CSAGKPGTALKLFF. The CDR3 nucleotides are TGCAGTGCTGGAAAACCCGGGACAGCGCTAAAACTGTTTTTT.

On this clonotype itself: A much larger clone differs by one base, so this may be a read error. This chain uses TRBV6-1 with TRBJ2-4; D is tentatively TRBD1 or TRBD2 (7 bases each). This CDR3 has 15 residues. Per the germline V gene, CDR1 is MNHNS and CDR2 is SASEGT. The CDR3 DNA sequence: TGTACCAGCAGTGGGGGGGACAGTGCCAAAAACATTCAGTACTTC. This codes for CTSSGGDSAKNIQYF.

The chain employs TRBV20-1 and TRBJ1-1; 9 bases are a match to TRBD1. With V trimmed by 1 base and J by 7 bases, 7 bases remained unmatched. This CDR3 has 14 residues. CDR1 and CDR2 from the germline V gene are DFQATT and SNEGSKA (reference sequence). The CDR3 region has the DNA TGCAGTGCTAGAGGCGGGGACAGGGTTGGTGAAGCTTTCTTT. This translates into CSARGGDRVGEAFF.

This clonotype was counted many times. This chain uses TRBV24-1 with TRBJ2-5, with D perhaps matching TRBD1 or TRBD2 (5 bases each). Deletions cut 6 bases from V and 5 bases from J, with 15 bases between. There are 14 residues in the CDR3. Germline V gene lookup returns CDR1 KGHDR and CDR2 SFDVKD. CDR3 region: CATSPRGRTETQYF. The CDR3 DNA reads TGTGCCACCAGTCCGAGGGGCCGGACGGAGACCCAGTACTTC.